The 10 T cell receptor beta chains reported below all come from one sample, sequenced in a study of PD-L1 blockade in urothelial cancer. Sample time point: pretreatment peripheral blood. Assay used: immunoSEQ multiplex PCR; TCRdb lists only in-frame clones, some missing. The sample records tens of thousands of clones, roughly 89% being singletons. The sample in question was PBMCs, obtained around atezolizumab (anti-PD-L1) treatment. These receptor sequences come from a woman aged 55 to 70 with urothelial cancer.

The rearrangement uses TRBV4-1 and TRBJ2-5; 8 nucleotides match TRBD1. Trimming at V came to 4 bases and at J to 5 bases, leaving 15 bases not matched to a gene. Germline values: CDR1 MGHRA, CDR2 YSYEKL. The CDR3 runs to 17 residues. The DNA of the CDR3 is TGCGCCAGCAGCCCCCCGGGTGGACAGGGTGTTAGGGAGACCCAGTACTTC. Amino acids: CASSPPGGQGVRETQYF.

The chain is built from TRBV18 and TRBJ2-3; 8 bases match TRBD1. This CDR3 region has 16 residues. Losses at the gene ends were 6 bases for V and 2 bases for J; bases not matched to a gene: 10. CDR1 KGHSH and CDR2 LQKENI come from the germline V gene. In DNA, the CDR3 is TGTGCCAGCTCGCATGTCACAGGGGGTTACACAGATACGCAGTATTTT. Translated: CASSHVTGGYTDTQYF. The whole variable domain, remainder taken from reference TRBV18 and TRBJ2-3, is NAGVMQNPRHLVRRRGQEARLRCSPMKGHSHVYWYRQLPEEGLKFMVYLQKENIIDESGMPKERFSAEFPKEGPSILRIQQVVRGDSAAYFCASSHVTGGYTDTQYFGPGTRLTVL.

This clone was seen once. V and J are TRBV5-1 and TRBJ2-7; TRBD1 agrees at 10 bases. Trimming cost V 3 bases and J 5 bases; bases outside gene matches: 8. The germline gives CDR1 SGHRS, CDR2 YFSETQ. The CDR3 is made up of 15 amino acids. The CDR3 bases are TGCGCCAGCAGCTCAATTCTGGGACAGGGGCACGAGCAGTACTTC. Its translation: CASSSILGQGHEQYF.

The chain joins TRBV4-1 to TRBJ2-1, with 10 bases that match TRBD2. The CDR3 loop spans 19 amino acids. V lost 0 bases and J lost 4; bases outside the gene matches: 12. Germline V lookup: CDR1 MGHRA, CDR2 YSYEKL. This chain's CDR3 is CASSQDWTSGDPVYNEQFF. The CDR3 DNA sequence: TGCGCCAGCAGCCAAGATTGGACTAGCGGCGATCCCGTTTACAATGAGCAGTTCTTC.

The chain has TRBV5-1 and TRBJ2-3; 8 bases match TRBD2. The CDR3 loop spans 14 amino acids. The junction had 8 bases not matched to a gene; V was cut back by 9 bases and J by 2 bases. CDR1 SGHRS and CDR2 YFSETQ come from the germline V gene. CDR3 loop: CATRAGAFTDTQYF. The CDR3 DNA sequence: TGCGCCACAAGAGCGGGGGCCTTCACAGATACGCAGTATTTT.

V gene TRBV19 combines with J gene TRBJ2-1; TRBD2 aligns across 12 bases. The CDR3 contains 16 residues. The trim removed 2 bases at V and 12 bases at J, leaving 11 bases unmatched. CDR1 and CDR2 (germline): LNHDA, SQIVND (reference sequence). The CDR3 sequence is CASSIIRTSGDPSQFF. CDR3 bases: TGTGCCAGTAGTATAATCAGGACTAGCGGGGACCCTTCGCAGTTCTTC. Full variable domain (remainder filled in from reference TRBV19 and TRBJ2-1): DGGITQSPKYLFRKEGQNVTLSCEQNLNHDAMYWYRQDPGQGLRLIYYSQIVNDFQKGDIAEGYSVSREKKESFPLTVTSAQKNPTAFYLCASSIIRTSGDPSQFFGPGTRLTVL.

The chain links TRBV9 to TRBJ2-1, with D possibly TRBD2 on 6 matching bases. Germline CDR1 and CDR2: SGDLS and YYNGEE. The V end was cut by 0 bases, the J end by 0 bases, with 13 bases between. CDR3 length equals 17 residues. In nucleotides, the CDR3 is TGTGCCAGCAGCGTAGGGTTAGCGGAGCCCTCCTACAATGAGCAGTTCTTC. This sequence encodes CASSVGLAEPSYNEQFF.

The CDR3 coding sequence is TGTGCCAGCAGCTTATATCGCGACAGGGTATACGAGCAGTACTTC. It is translated as CASSLYRDRVYEQYF. This chain links TRBV7-2 with TRBJ2-7, with 7 bases lining up with TRBD1. After removal of 2 bases from V and 4 bases from J, the junction contained 8 bases not matched to a gene. The CDR3 is made up of 15 amino acids. CDR1 SGHTA and CDR2 FQGNSA come from the germline V gene.

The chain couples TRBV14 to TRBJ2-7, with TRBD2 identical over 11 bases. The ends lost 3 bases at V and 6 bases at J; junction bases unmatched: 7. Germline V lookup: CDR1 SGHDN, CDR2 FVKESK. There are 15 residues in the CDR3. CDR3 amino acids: CASSHLTSGGGEQYF. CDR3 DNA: TGTGCCAGCAGCCATTTAACTAGCGGGGGAGGCGAGCAGTACTTC. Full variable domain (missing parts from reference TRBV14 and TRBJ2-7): EAGVTQFPSHSVIEKGQTVTLRCDPISGHDNLYWYRRVMGKEIKFLLHFVKESKQDESGMPNNRFLAERTGGTYSTLKVQPAELEDSGVYFCASSHLTSGGGEQYFGPGTRLTVT.

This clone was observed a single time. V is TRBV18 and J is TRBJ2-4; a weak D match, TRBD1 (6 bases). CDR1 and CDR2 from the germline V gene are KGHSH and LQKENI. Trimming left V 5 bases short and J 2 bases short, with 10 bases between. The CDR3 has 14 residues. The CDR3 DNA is TGTGCCAGCTCAACGGACAGCACCAAAAACATTCAGTACTTC. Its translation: CASSTDSTKNIQYF.